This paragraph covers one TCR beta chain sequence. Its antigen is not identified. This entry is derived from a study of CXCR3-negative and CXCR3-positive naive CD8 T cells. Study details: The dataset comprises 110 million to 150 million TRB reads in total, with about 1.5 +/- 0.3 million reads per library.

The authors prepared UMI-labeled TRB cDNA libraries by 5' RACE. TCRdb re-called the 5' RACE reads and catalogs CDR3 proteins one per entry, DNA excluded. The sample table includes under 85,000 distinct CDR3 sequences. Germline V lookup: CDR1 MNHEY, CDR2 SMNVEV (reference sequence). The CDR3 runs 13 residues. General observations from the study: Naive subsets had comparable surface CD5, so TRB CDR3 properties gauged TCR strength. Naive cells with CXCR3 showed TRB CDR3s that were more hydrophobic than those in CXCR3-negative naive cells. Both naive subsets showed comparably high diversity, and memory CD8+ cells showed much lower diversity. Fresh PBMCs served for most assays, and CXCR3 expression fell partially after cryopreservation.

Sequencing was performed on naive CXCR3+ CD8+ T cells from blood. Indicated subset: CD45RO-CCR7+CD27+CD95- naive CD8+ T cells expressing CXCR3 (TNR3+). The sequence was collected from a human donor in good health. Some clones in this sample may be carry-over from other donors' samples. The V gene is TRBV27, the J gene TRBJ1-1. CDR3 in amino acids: CASSHQPSTEAFF.